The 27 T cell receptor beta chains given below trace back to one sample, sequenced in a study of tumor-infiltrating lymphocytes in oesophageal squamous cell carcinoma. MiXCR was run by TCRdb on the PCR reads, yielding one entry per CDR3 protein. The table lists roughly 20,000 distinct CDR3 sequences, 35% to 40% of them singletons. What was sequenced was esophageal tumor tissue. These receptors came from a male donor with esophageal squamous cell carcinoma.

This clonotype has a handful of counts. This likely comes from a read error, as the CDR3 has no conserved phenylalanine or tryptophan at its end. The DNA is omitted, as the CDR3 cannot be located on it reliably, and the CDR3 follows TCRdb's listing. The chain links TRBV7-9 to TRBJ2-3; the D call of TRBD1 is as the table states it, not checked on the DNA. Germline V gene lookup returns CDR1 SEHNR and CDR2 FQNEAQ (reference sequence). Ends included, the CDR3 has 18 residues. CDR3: CASSLIWARDVRPSTLGT.

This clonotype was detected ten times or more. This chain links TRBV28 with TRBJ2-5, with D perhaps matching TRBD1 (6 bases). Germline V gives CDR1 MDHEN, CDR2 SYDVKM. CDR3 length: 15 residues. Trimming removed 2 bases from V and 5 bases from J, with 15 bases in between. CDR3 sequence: CASSLGPDTGETQYF. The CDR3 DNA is TGTGCCAGCAGTTTAGGCCCCGATACAGGGGAGACCCAGTACTTC.

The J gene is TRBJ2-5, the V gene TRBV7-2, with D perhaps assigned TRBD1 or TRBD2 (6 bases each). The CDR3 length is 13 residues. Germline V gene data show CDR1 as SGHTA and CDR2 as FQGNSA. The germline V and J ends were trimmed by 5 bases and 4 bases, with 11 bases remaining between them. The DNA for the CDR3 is TGTGCCAGCAGCATGGGGGGCCCAGAGACCCAGTACTTC. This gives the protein CASSMGGPETQYF.

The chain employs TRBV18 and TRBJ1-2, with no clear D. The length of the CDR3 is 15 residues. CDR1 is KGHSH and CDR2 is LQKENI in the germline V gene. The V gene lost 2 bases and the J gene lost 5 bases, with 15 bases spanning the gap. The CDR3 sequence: CASSPTREYGYGYTF. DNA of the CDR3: TGTGCCAGCTCACCAACACGGGAATATGGGTATGGCTACACCTTC.

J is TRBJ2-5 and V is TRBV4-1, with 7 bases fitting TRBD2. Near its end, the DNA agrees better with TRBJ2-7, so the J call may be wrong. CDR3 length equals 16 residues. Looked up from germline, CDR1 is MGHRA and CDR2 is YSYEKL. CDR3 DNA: TGCGCCAGCAGCCAAGATTACGCTAGCGGTTGGTACGAGCAGTACTTC. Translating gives CASSQDYASGWYEQYF.

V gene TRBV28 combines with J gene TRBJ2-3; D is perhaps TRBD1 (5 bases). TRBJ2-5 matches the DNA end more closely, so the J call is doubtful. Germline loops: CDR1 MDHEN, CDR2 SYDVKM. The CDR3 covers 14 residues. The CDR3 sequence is CASSFERGRETQYF. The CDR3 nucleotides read TGTGCCAGCAGTTTCGAAAGGGGCCGCGAGACCCAGTACTTC.

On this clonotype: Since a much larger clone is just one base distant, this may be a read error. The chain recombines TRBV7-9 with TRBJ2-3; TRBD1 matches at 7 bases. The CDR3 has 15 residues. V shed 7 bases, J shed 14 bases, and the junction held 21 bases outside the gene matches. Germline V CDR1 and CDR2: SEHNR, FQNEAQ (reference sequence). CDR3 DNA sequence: TGTGCCAGCAACCCATTTACAGGGGACACCGAGGAGCTGTATTTT. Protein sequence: CASNPFTGDTEELYF.

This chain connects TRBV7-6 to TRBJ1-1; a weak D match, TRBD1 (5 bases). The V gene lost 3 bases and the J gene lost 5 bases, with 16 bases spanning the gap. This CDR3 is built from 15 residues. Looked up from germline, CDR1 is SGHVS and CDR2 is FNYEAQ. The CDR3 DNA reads TGTGCCAGCAGCTTGATTACCGGGACCGTAACTGAAGCTTTCTTT. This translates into CASSLITGTVTEAFF.

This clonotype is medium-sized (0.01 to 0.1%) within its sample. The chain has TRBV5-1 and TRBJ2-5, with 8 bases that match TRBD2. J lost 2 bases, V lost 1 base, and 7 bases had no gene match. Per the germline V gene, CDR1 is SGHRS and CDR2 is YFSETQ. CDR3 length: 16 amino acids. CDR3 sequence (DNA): TGCGCCAGCAGCTTGTCCGGGACTAGGGGACAAGAGACCCAGTACTTC. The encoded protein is CASSLSGTRGQETQYF.

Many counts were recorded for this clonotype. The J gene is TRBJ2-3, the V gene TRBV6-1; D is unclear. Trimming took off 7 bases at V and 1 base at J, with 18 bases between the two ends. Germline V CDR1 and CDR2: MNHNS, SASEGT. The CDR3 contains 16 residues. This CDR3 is CASKGVTELRTDTQYF. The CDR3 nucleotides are TGTGCCAGCAAAGGCGTTACAGAACTCCGCACAGATACGCAGTATTTT.

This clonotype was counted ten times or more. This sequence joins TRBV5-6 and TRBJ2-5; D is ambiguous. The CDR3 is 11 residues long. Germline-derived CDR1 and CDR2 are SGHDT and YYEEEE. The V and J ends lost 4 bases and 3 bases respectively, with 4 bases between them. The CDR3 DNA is TGTGCCAGCAGCGTAGAAGAGACCCAGTACTTC. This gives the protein CASSVEETQYF. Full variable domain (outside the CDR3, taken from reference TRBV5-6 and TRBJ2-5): DAGVTQSPTHLIKTRGQQVTLRCSPKSGHDTVSWYQQALGQGPQFIFQYYEEEERQRGNFPDRFSGHQFPNYSSELNVNALLLGDSALYLCASSVEETQYFGPGTRLLVL.

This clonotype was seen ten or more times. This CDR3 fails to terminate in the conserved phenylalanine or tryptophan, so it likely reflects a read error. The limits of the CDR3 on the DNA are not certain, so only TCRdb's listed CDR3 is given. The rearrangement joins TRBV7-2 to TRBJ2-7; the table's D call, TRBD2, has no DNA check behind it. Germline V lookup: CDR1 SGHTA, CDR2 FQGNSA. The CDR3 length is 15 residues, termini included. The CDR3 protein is CASSRAEASGPPRFH.

CDR3 sequence: CASSLRRAAQGDSPLHF. The CDR3 region has the DNA TGTGCCAGCAGCTTACGACGCGCGGCCCAGGGCGATTCACCCCTCCACTTT. The rearrangement links TRBV7-8 to TRBJ1-6; D is possibly TRBD1 (5 bases). The V and J ends lost 2 bases and 8 bases respectively, with 19 bases between them. Germline values: CDR1 SGHVS, CDR2 FQNEAQ. The CDR3 sequence is 17 residues long. Variable domain in full (rest from reference TRBV7-8 and TRBJ1-6): GAGVSQSPRYKVAKRGQDVALRCDPISGHVSLFWYQQALGQGPEFLTYFQNEAQLDKSGLPSDRFFAERPEGSVSTLKIQRTQQEDSAVYLCASSLRRAAQGDSPLHFGNGTRLTVT.

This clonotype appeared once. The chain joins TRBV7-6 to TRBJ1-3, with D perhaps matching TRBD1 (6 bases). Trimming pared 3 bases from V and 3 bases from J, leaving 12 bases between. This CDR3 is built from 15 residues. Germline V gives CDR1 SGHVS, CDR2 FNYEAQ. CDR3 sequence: CASSFGTHYGNTIYF. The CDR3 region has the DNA TGTGCCAGCAGCTTTGGGACACATTATGGAAACACCATATATTTT.

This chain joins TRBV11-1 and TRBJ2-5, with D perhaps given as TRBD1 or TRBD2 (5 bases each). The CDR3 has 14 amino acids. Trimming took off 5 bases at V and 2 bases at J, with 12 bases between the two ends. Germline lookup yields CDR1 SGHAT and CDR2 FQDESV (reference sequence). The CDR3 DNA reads TGTGCCAGCAGCCCGGGGCTATTACAAGAGACCCAGTACTTC. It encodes CASSPGLLQETQYF.

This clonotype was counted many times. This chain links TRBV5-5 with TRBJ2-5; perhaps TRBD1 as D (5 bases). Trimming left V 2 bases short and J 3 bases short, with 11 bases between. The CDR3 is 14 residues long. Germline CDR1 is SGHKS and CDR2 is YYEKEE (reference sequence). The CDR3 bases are TGTGCCAGCAGCTTCGGACACTTAAAAGAGACCCAGTACTTC. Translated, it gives CASSFGHLKETQYF.

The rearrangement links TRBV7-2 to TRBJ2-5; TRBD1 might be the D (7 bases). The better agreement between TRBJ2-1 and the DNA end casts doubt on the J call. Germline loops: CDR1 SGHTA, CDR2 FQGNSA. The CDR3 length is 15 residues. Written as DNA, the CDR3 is TGTGCCAGCAGCTTATACCGACAGGGAGGAAATGAGCAGTTCTTC. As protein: CASSLYRQGGNEQFF.

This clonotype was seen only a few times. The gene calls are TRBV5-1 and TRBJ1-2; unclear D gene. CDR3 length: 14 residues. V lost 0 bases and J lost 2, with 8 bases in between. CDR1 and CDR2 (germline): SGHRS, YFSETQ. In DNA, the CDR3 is TGCGCCAGCAGCTTGGTCCCAGAAAACTATGGCTACACCTTC. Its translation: CASSLVPENYGYTF.

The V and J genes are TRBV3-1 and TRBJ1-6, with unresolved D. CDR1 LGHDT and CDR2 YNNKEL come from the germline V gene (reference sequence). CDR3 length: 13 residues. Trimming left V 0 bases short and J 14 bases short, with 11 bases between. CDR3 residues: CASSQDMYGTLHF. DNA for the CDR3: TGTGCCAGCAGCCAAGATATGTACGGAACCCTCCACTTT.

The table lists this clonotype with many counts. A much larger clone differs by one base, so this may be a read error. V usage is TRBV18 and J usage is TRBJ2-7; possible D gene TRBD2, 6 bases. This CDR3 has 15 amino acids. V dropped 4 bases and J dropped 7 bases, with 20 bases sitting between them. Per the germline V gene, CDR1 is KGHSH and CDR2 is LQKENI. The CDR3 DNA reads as TGTGCCAGCTCACTTTCTCCGGGAGAGAACAATGAGCAGTACTTC. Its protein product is CASSLSPGENNEQYF. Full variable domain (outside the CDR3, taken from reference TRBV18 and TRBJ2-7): NAGVMQNPRHLVRRRGQEARLRCSPMKGHSHVYWYRQLPEEGLKFMVYLQKENIIDESGMPKERFSAEFPKEGPSILRIQQVVRGDSAAYFCASSLSPGENNEQYFGPGTRLTVT.

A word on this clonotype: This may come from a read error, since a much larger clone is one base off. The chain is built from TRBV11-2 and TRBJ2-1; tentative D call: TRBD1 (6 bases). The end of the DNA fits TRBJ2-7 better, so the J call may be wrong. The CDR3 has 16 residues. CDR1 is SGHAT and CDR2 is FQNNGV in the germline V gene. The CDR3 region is CASSLGQFLSMNEQYF. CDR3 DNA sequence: TGTGCCAGCAGCTTGGGACAATTTCTATCAATGAATGAGCAGTACTTC.

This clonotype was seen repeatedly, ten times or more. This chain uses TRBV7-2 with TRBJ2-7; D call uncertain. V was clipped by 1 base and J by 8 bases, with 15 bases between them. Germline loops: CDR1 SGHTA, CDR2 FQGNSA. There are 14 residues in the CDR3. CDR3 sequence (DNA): TGTGCCAGCAGCTTAGAACGCCCAGTAGGACAGCAGTACTTC. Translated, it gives CASSLERPVGQQYF.

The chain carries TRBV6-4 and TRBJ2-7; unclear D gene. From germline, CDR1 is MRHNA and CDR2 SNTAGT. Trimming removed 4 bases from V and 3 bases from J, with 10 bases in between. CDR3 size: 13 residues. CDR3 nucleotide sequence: TGTGCCAGCAGTGGTAGGGTTGGCTACGAGCAGTACTTC. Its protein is CASSGRVGYEQYF.

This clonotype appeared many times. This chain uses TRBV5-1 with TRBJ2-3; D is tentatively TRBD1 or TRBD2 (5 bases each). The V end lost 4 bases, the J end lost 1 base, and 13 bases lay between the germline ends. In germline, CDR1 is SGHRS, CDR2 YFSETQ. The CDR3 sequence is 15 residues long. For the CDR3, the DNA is TGCGCCAGCAGCATTGGGACCTCAGGCACAGATACGCAGTATTTT. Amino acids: CASSIGTSGTDTQYF.

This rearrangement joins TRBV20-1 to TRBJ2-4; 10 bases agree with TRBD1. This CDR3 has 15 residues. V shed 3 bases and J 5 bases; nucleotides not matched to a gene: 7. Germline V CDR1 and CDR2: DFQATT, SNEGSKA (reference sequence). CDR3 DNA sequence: TGCAGTGCTAGTTTGGGACAGGGGTGGCAAAACATTCAGTACTTC. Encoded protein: CSASLGQGWQNIQYF.

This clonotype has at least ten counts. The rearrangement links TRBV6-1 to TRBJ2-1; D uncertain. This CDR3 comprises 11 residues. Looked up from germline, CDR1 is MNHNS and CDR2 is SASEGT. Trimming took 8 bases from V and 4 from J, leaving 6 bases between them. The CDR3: CASGKYNEQFF. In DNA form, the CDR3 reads TGTGCCAGCGGTAAATACAATGAGCAGTTCTTC.

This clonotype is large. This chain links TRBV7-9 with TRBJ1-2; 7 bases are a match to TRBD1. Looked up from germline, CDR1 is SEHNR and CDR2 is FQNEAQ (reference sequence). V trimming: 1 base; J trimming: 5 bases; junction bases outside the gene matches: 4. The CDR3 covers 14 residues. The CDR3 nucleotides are TGTGCCAGCAGCTTAGACGGGACAGTGTATGGCTACACCTTC. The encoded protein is CASSLDGTVYGYTF.